This T cell receptor (beta chain) was recorded in a study of T cell repertoires in cytomegalovirus infection (dated by TCRdb to between 2017 and 2020). Looking at the study overall: Because public TCR beta signatures pointed to carriage of CMV infection together with the matching HLA type, the HLA type of each donor mattered for the analysis.

The germline ends are 9 bases apart after V is trimmed by 2 bases and J by 5 bases. The CDR3 runs 13 amino acids, cysteine and phenylalanine included. The sequence is cut down to CDR3 DNA, 39 bases in frame from base 1. According to the germline V gene (reference sequence), CDR1 reads SEHNR and CDR2 reads FQNEAQ. Sequenced using an Illumina HiSeq 1500. TCRdb applied fastp at Q25 and MiXCR to the public reads, then kept only in-frame beta chains. Each CDR3 protein appears once, grouped with its most common genes and DNA. Counted in this sample were 150,000 to 200,000 distinct CDR3 sequences; approximately 15% of them appeared once. Over 25% of the sample is held by the ten biggest clonotypes. General conclusions and limits of the study: In both this cohort and an independent approximately 350-donor cohort, the cumulative frequency of public TCR beta family members distinguished carriers of CMV infection plus the relevant HLA type. The ex vivo response was dominated by HLA-C-restricted CMV-specific TCR beta clonotypes, which also provided the single most frequent clonotype in two of eight donors.

There are many counts of this clonotype. Its binding antigen is unknown. Base-call qualities are not available, and no considerably larger clone is one nucleotide away. The V gene is TRBV7-9 and the J gene is TRBJ1-1; no confident D gene assignment can be made. Sample: PBMCs. This clonotype was sampled from a human donor in good health (CMV status not recorded). Some clones in this sample may be carry-over from other donors' samples. The sequenced DNA is TGTGCCAGCAGCTTACCTGGATGGACTGAAGCTTTCTTT. The resulting protein is CASSLPGWTEAFF.